This is a list of T cell receptor beta chains from one sample in a study of early T cells in non-severe SARS-CoV-2 infection. Each CDR3 protein is one row after TCRdb ran MiXCR on the 5' RACE reads. The data show just under 90,000 distinct CDR3 sequences, with approximately 15% seen just once and roughly 6.4% held by the top ten. Sequenced input: whole blood. These receptors came from an adult who was a healthcare worker with PCR-confirmed SARS-CoV-2 infection or an uninfected control (not recorded which). Each CDR3 is given with its conserved first and last residue. A D gene is named only where the DNA matches it firmly. The size field is filled for only some rows; it gives once, few, many or a size class.

D gene	J gene	V gene	clone size	CDR3 protein	CDR3 DNA
-	TRBJ2-7	TRBV5-1	-	CASSSVVGGEQYF	TGCGCCAGCAGCTCGGTGGTCGGCGGCGAGCAGTACTTC
-	TRBJ2-7	TRBV27	many	CASSGGGGEQYF	TGTGCCAGCAGCGGAGGAGGAGGCGAGCAGTACTTC
-	TRBJ1-4	TRBV12-3/TRBV12-4	few	CASSLKGVNEKLFF	TGTGCCAGCAGTTTAAAAGGGGTTAATGAAAAACTGTTTTTT
TRBD2	TRBJ2-7	TRBV27	few	CASSREPRQAGYEQYF	TGTGCCAGCAGTAGGGAGCCACGCCAAGCGGGGTACGAGCAGTACTTC
-	TRBJ2-7	TRBV20-1	few	CSARRATGPSYEQYF	TGCAGTGCCCGTCGTGCCACGGGGCCTTCCTACGAGCAGTACTTC
TRBD2	TRBJ2-7	TRBV11-2	few	CASSSSGTRGYEQYF	TGTGCCAGCAGCTCATCCGGGACTAGGGGCTACGAGCAGTACTTC
-	TRBJ2-1	TRBV6-2/TRBV6-3	few	CASRIRGTQRNEQFF	TGTGCCAGCAGGATCCGGGGAACCCAGCGCAATGAGCAGTTCTTC
-	TRBJ1-4	TRBV7-6	few	CASRQGREKLFF	TGTGCCAGCCGGCAGGGTCGGGAAAAACTGTTTTTT
-	TRBJ2-7	TRBV4-1	many	CASSQEDRVQSYEQYF	TGCGCCAGCAGCCAAGAAGACCGGGTACAATCCTACGAGCAGTACTTC
-	TRBJ2-2	TRBV29-1	-	CSVATYTGELFF	TGCAGCGTTGCGACATACACCGGGGAGCTGTTTTTT
TRBD2	TRBJ2-7	TRBV11-2	few	CASSAGASGVYEQYF	TGTGCCAGCAGCGCCGGGGCCAGCGGGGTCTACGAGCAGTACTTC
-	TRBJ2-1	TRBV28	few	CASSTRLVGLF	TGTGCCAGCAGTACTAGACTAGTAGGGCTCTTC
TRBD1	TRBJ2-7	TRBV6-5	few	CASSYSPGQGREQYF	TGTGCCAGCAGTTACTCTCCGGGACAGGGTCGCGAGCAGTACTTC
-	TRBJ1-1	TRBV4-1	many	CASSQGSATEAFF	TGCGCCAGCAGCCAAGGTTCGGCCACTGAAGCTTTCTTT
-	TRBJ2-7	TRBV10-2	few	CASSPLVHYEQYF	TGCGCCAGCAGCCCCCTAGTGCATTACGAGCAGTACTTC
-	TRBJ1-5	TRBV6-6	few	CASSAGRVNQPQHF	TGTGCCAGCAGTGCCGGACGGGTCAATCAGCCCCAGCATTTT
TRBD1	TRBJ2-2	TRBV7-9	many	CASSQGQGNTGELFF	TGTGCCAGCAGCCAGGGACAGGGGAACACCGGGGAGCTGTTTTTT
TRBD1	TRBJ2-1	TRBV7-9	-	CASSVRGTGDNEQFF	TGTGCCAGCAGCGTCCGTGGGACAGGCGATAATGAGCAGTTCTTC
TRBD1	TRBJ2-7	TRBV5-1	-	CASMQGASSLYEQYF	TGCGCCAGCATGCAGGGGGCGAGCTCCTTGTACGAGCAGTACTTC
-	TRBJ2-1	TRBV4-1	few	CASSQDATQFF	TGCGCCAGCAGCCAAGACGCTACGCAGTTCTTC
-	TRBJ1-2	TRBV11-2	-	CASSRDYYGYTF	TGTGCCAGCAGCAGGGACTACTATGGCTACACCTTC
TRBD2	TRBJ2-1	TRBV6-5	-	CASRHGTSGSSYNEQFF	TGTGCCAGCAGACACGGGACTAGCGGCAGCTCCTACAATGAGCAGTTCTTC
TRBD2	TRBJ2-7	TRBV9	-	CASSVGAGDSYEQYF	TGTGCCAGCAGCGTAGGGGCGGGAGACTCCTACGAGCAGTACTTC
TRBD1	TRBJ1-2	TRBV19	few	CASSPPGQGDIYGYTF	TGTGCCAGTAGTCCCCCCGGACAGGGAGACATCTATGGCTACACCTTC
-	TRBJ1-1	TRBV5-6	-	CASSLGLEGYTEAFF	TGTGCCAGCAGCTTGGGGCTGGAGGGGTACACTGAAGCTTTCTTT
-	TRBJ2-3	TRBV5-1	many	CASSLFIGDTQYF	TGCGCCAGCAGCTTGTTCATCGGGGATACGCAGTATTTT
-	TRBJ2-1	TRBV28	-	CASSLLEESSYNEQFF	TGTGCCAGCAGTTTACTGGAAGAGAGCTCCTACAATGAGCAGTTCTTC
-	TRBJ2-7	TRBV10-3	many	CAISDYERLRGPYEQYF	TGTGCCATCAGTGACTACGAGAGATTAAGAGGTCCCTACGAGCAGTACTTC
TRBD2	TRBJ2-5	TRBV4-2	many	CASSQEDPTSGRFETQYF	TGTGCCAGCAGCCAAGAAGACCCGACTAGCGGGAGATTTGAGACCCAGTACTTC
-	TRBJ2-2	TRBV7-7	many	CASSALGTNTGELFF	TGTGCCAGCAGCGCTCTTGGGACGAACACCGGGGAGCTGTTTTTT
TRBD1	TRBJ1-5	TRBV28	-	CASSSGTGFQPQHF	TGTGCCAGCAGTTCGGGGACAGGATTCCAGCCCCAGCATTTT
-	TRBJ2-1	TRBV3-1	few	CASSPRQGFTSYNEQFF	TGTGCCAGCAGCCCTCGCCAGGGGTTTACCTCCTACAATGAGCAGTTCTTC
-	TRBJ1-2	TRBV19	-	CASSTGPSQYGYTF	TGTGCCAGTAGTACTGGACCCAGCCAGTATGGCTACACCTTC
TRBD2	TRBJ2-5	TRBV19	-	CASSIAGTIKETQYF	TGTGCCAGTAGTATTGCGGGGACTATAAAAGAGACCCAGTACTTC
-	TRBJ1-2	TRBV27	-	CASSRFGSSNYGYTF	TGTGCCAGCAGTCGATTTGGCAGTTCAAACTATGGCTACACCTTC
TRBD2	TRBJ2-1	TRBV20-1	few	CSARDATSGGYNEQFF	TGCAGTGCTAGAGATGCTACTAGCGGGGGGTACAATGAGCAGTTCTTC
-	TRBJ2-1	TRBV29-1	-	CSVPPGSSYNEQFF	TGCAGCGTGCCCCCCGGGAGCTCCTACAATGAGCAGTTCTTC
-	TRBJ2-1	TRBV12-3/TRBV12-4	-	CASNLDRGPNEQFF	TGTGCCAGCAACCTGGACCGCGGGCCCAATGAGCAGTTCTTC
-	TRBJ1-1	TRBV20-1	few	CSASQHMNTEAFF	TGCAGTGCCAGCCAGCACATGAACACTGAAGCTTTCTTT
-	TRBJ1-5	TRBV28	many	CASSLFASGPQHF	TGTGCCAGCAGTTTATTTGCTTCCGGGCCCCAGCATTTT
-	TRBJ1-1	TRBV20-1	-	CSPTRRNTEAFF	TGCAGCCCAACCAGACGGAACACTGAAGCTTTCTTT
-	TRBJ1-3	TRBV27	-	CASSLSYGNTIYF	TGTGCCAGCAGTTTATCGTATGGAAACACCATATATTTT
TRBD1	TRBJ1-2	TRBV7-8	-	CASSLERTGGLYGYTF	TGTGCCAGCAGCTTAGAACGGACAGGGGGTCTGTATGGCTACACCTTC
TRBD2	TRBJ2-1	TRBV20-1	-	CSARDIPGTSGSSPLNNEQFF	TGCAGTGCTAGAGATATACCCGGGACTAGCGGGAGTTCTCCCCTCAACAATGAGCAGTTCTTC
-	TRBJ2-3	TRBV11-2	few	CASSWAGSTDTQYF	TGTGCCAGCAGCTGGGCGGGAAGCACAGATACGCAGTATTTT
TRBD2	TRBJ2-2	TRBV2	few	CASRRLAGGTGELFF	TGTGCCAGCAGACGACTAGCGGGAGGGACCGGGGAGCTGTTTTTT
TRBD1	TRBJ1-2	TRBV27	-	CASSFLDRADYGYTF	TGTGCCAGCAGTTTCCTGGACAGGGCCGACTATGGCTACACCTTC
TRBD1	TRBJ2-7	TRBV18	-	CASSPDRGRYEQYF	TGTGCCAGCTCACCGGACAGGGGGCGGTACGAGCAGTACTTC